These 10 T cell receptor beta chains were all obtained from the same sample, sequenced in a study of identical twins. TCRdb itself ran the 5' RACE reads through MiXCR, one entry per CDR3 protein. Seen here are some 1,700,000 distinct CDR3 sequences, about 32% observed once, and the top ten hold about 0.3%. The sample taken for sequencing was cord blood. The source is a newborn girl in good health.

This clonotype was seen more than once but under ten times. The V and J genes are TRBV12-3 or TRBV12-4 and TRBJ2-5; D not certain. The CDR3 extends over 14 amino acids. V was pared by 3 bases and J by 2 bases, with 10 bases between. Here the CDR3 DNA reads TGTGCCAGCAGTTTGCATGCGCAGCAAGAGACCCAGTACTTC. Translating gives CASSLHAQQETQYF.

This clonotype was seen only a few times. The chain employs TRBV5-1 and TRBJ2-1, with D perhaps matching TRBD2 (5 bases). The CDR3 is 16 residues long. Between the trimmed V and J ends, which lost 6 bases and 0 bases, there was a span of 16 bases. Germline assignment: CDR1 SGHRS and CDR2 YFSETQ. CDR3 protein: CASTFRAASSYNEQFF. CDR3 nucleotide sequence: TGCGCCAGCACTTTTCGAGCGGCCAGCTCCTACAATGAGCAGTTCTTC.

This rearrangement joins TRBV4-1 to TRBJ2-2; 7 nucleotides line up with TRBD1. There are 13 residues in the CDR3. Per the germline V gene, CDR1 is MGHRA and CDR2 is YSYEKL. V dropped 7 bases and J dropped 7; count of bases not matched to a gene: 6. The DNA for the CDR3 is TGCGCCAGCAAACGACAGGGCGGCGGGGAGCTGTTTTTT. Protein: CASKRQGGGELFF.

V is TRBV7-9 and J is TRBJ2-7; 10 bases are shared with TRBD2. Germline assignment: CDR1 SEHNR and CDR2 FQNEAQ (reference sequence). The V and J ends lost 6 bases and 5 bases, in that order; junction bases with no gene match: 10. CDR3 size: 15 residues. The CDR3 coding sequence is TGTGCCAGCAGGAGAGCGGGAGGGCGCCCCCACGAGCAGTACTTC. Its translation is CASRRAGGRPHEQYF.

This clonotype was found a few times. The chain is built from TRBV5-1 and TRBJ2-5; D not resolved. The V and J ends lost 0 bases and 11 bases respectively, with 14 bases between them. The CDR3 sequence is 13 residues long. Germline CDR1 SGHRS, CDR2 YFSETQ. CDR3 region: CASSLDRSTEQYF. Written as DNA, the CDR3 is TGCGCCAGCAGCTTGGATCGTAGTACTGAGCAGTACTTC.

The J gene is TRBJ2-2, the V gene TRBV6-1; no reliable D call. CDR1 and CDR2 (germline): MNHNS, SASEGT. This CDR3 has 15 amino acids. The V end was cut by 0 bases, the J end by 2 bases, with 7 bases between. The CDR3 bases are TGTGCCAGCAGTGAAGCGCCGTTAAACACCGGGGAGCTGTTTTTT. Translation gives CASSEAPLNTGELFF.

This clonotype turned up a few times. The chain is built from TRBV7-2 and TRBJ1-5; D is unclear. Trimming took off 0 bases at V and 7 bases at J, with 10 bases between the two ends. From germline, CDR1 is SGHTA and CDR2 FQGNSA. This CDR3 region has 14 residues. CDR3 residues: CASSLAAGGQPQHF. The CDR3 DNA reads as TGTGCCAGCAGCTTAGCGGCGGGCGGGCAGCCCCAGCATTTT. Based on the CDR3 plus reference TRBV7-2 and TRBJ1-5, the full variable domain is GAGVSQSPSNKVTEKGKDVELRCDPISGHTALYWYRQSLGQGLEFLIYFQGNSAPDKSGLPSDRFSAERTGGSVSTLTIQRTQQEDSAVYLCASSLAAGGQPQHFGDGTRLSIL.

The chain links TRBV6-2 or TRBV6-3 to TRBJ2-5; D gene unclear. Trimming pared 6 bases from V and 9 bases from J, leaving 23 bases between. This CDR3 has 15 amino acids. Germline CDR1 and CDR2: MNHEY and SVGEGT. The CDR3 coding sequence is TGTGCCAGCAGGATTGGTGGCCTAACTACACCGTCCCAGTACTTC. Translating gives CASRIGGLTTPSQYF.

The rearrangement joins TRBV5-1 to TRBJ1-1, with D possibly matching TRBD1 (5 bases). V was trimmed by 5 bases and J by 4 bases, leaving 15 bases between them. The CDR3 extends over 14 amino acids. Germline lookup yields CDR1 SGHRS and CDR2 YFSETQ. CDR3 bases: TGCGCCAGCAGACCAGGGAATTGGGGCACTGAAGCTTTCTTT. As protein: CASRPGNWGTEAFF.

This clonotype was found a few times. This chain uses TRBV6-6 with TRBJ1-4, with TRBD1 as a possible D gene (6 bases). V was clipped by 2 bases and J by 8 bases, with 9 bases between them. Germline CDR1 reads MNHNY; CDR2 reads SVGAGI (reference sequence). The CDR3 is 13 residues long. CDR3: CASSYRGTEKLFF. Here the CDR3 DNA reads TGTGCCAGCAGTTACCGGGGGACAGAAAAACTGTTTTTT.